The entry below gives a single T cell receptor (beta chain) sequence along with its context. Its matching antigen is unknown. Sequenced by immunoSEQ multiplex PCR; TCRdb stores in-frame clones only, minus some. This table holds more than 400,000 clones, roughly 95% found once. These data are taken from a study of shared clonotypes between healthy human individuals. Study results and caveats: Among the subsets, naive ones generally showed larger estimated richness than memory ones.

Germline assignment: CDR1 SGHRS and CDR2 YFSETQ. Trimming cost V 1 base and J 9 bases, with 17 bases left between them. The CDR3 sequence is 16 residues long. This sequence was found in a woman aged 30 to 39 in good health. The source material was naive CD4+ T cells sorted from blood. The subset was: CD45RA+ positively selected. The V and J genes are TRBV5-1 and TRBJ1-6, with D perhaps TRBD1 (5 bases). The CDR3 DNA follows: TGCGCCAGCAGCTTGTGGCAGGGCACCCTCGGTTCACCCCTCCACTTT. This gives the protein CASSLWQGTLGSPLHF.